Presented here are 24 T cell receptor beta chains from one specimen sequenced in a study of blood T cell repertoires in COVID-19. Generated by immunoSEQ multiplex PCR, the TCRdb table keeps only in-frame clones and is missing some. This table has approximately 230,000 clones, about 88% appearing once. Sequenced sample: peripheral blood. These receptors were obtained from a middle-aged woman who had recovered from COVID-19.

The gene calls are TRBV7-9 and TRBJ1-3, with TRBD1 matching 9 bases. J was trimmed by 2 bases and V by 2 bases; bases with no gene match: 4. The length of the CDR3 is 16 residues. Germline CDR1 SEHNR, CDR2 FQNEAQ (reference sequence). The DNA of the CDR3 is TGTGCCAGCAGCTTAACAGGGGGCCTGGCTGGAAACACCATATATTTT. Its translation is CASSLTGGLAGNTIYF.

The genes are TRBV11-2 and TRBJ1-3; D not resolved. CDR1 and CDR2 from the germline V gene are SGHAT and FQNNGV. This CDR3 has 13 residues. V was shortened by 6 bases and J by 1 base, with 7 bases between the two germline ends. CDR3 nucleotide sequence: TGTGCCAGCAGGCGAGGGTCTGGAAACACCATATATTTT. As protein: CASRRGSGNTIYF.

The J gene is TRBJ2-7, the V gene TRBV19, with 9 bases that match TRBD1. This CDR3 has 15 residues. With V trimmed by 5 bases and J by 6 bases, 11 bases remained unmatched. From germline, CDR1 is LNHDA and CDR2 SQIVND (reference sequence). This CDR3 is CASSSRHSTGGEQYF. In DNA, the CDR3 is TGTGCCAGTAGTTCCCGACACTCGACAGGGGGCGAGCAGTACTTC.

The rearrangement links TRBV30 to TRBJ1-6; 7 nucleotides match TRBD1. CDR1 and CDR2 from the germline V gene are GTSNPN and SVGIG (reference sequence). The CDR3 sequence is 15 residues long. J was trimmed by 0 bases and V by 4 bases; bases with no gene match: 3. This CDR3 is CAWTRDSSYNSPLHF. DNA of the CDR3: TGTGCCTGGACTCGGGACAGCTCCTATAATTCACCCCTCCACTTT.

The chain combines TRBV6-2 or TRBV6-3 with TRBJ2-1; TRBD1 agrees at 10 bases. This CDR3 spans 16 amino acids. The V gene's germline CDR1 is MNHEY and CDR2 SVGEGT. V was pared by 5 bases and J by 3 bases, with 7 bases of the junction left unmatched. The CDR3 spells CASSKLGQGVYNEQFF. CDR3 nucleotides: TGTGCCAGCAGTAAACTCGGACAGGGGGTCTACAATGAGCAGTTCTTC.

This chain links TRBV9 with TRBJ2-1, with unresolved D. Trimming left V 0 bases short and J 0 bases short, with 4 bases between. The CDR3 has 14 amino acids. Germline CDR1 and CDR2: SGDLS and YYNGEE. CDR3 sequence (DNA): TGTGCCAGCAGCGTAGCGTTCTCCTACAATGAGCAGTTCTTC. Amino acids: CASSVAFSYNEQFF.

The J gene is TRBJ1-2, the V gene TRBV27, with 9 bases aligning to TRBD1. The CDR3 loop spans 14 amino acids. Per germline, CDR1 MNHEY and CDR2 SMNVEV (reference sequence). With 5 bases clipped from V and 2 bases from J, the junction kept 3 bases outside the gene matches. The CDR3 is CASSPGTGNYGYTF. The CDR3 nucleotides read TGTGCCAGCAGTCCCGGGACAGGGAACTATGGCTACACCTTC.

The V gene is TRBV28, the J gene TRBJ1-3; unclear D gene. Per the germline V gene, CDR1 is MDHEN and CDR2 is SYDVKM. V was cut by 2 bases and J by 3 bases, with 11 bases left in between. The CDR3 covers 15 residues. The CDR3 reads CASSLGRPNGNTIYF. For the CDR3, the DNA is TGTGCCAGCAGTTTAGGGAGGCCCAATGGAAACACCATATATTTT.

This chain connects TRBV27 to TRBJ2-7; D not resolved. The CDR3 is made up of 13 amino acids. Germline V gene sequence: CDR1 MNHEY, CDR2 SMNVEV (reference sequence). V was shortened by 2 bases and J by 6 bases, with 11 bases between the two germline ends. The DNA of the CDR3 is TGTGCCAGCAGTTTAGCTCCCTGGGCCGAGCAGTACTTC. Its translation: CASSLAPWAEQYF.

DNA for the CDR3: TGTGCCAGCCGGAGGGGGACAGGGGGAACAGATACGCAGTATTTT. Translated, it gives CASRRGTGGTDTQYF. The rearrangement uses TRBV6-5 and TRBJ2-3; 11 positions match TRBD1. Per the germline V gene, CDR1 is MNHEY and CDR2 is SVGAGI. J lost 3 bases, V lost 8 bases, and 7 bases had no gene match. This CDR3 is 15 amino acids long.

This clone was recorded many times. The chain links TRBV4-1 to TRBJ1-6; no clear D gene. Germline CDR1 and CDR2: MGHRA and YSYEKL. Trimming removed 1 base at V and 6 bases at J, with 13 bases between. This CDR3 spans 16 amino acids. The CDR3 DNA reads as TGCGCCAGCAGCCAAGTCGCCGAACAGCTTAATTCACCCCTCCACTTT. It codes for CASSQVAEQLNSPLHF.

The gene calls are TRBV19 and TRBJ1-5; TRBD1 matches 8 bases. Germline CDR1 LNHDA, CDR2 SQIVND (reference sequence). Trimming took 2 bases from V and 6 from J; bases not matched to a gene: 3. This CDR3 is built from 14 residues. The CDR3 DNA sequence: TGTGCCAGTAGTATACAGGGGGCTGGTCAGCCCCAGCATTTT. Its protein is CASSIQGAGQPQHF.

The V call is TRBV24-1, the J call TRBJ2-3; possible D gene TRBD2, 5 bases. The ends were cut back, 4 bases at V and 5 bases at J, with 21 bases in the middle. The CDR3 loop spans 17 amino acids. CDR1 KGHDR and CDR2 SFDVKD come from the germline V gene. This chain's CDR3 is CATSDPLGGEDEDTQYF. The DNA of the CDR3 is TGTGCCACCAGTGACCCCCTTGGAGGTGAGGACGAAGATACGCAGTATTTT.

The chain carries TRBV6-2 or TRBV6-3 and TRBJ2-3; 9 bases agree with TRBD2. CDR1 MNHEY and CDR2 SVGEGT come from the germline V gene. The CDR3 runs to 15 residues. Germline trimming cut 5 bases from V and 3 bases from J; bases unmatched to any gene: 6. CDR3 DNA: TGTGCCAGCAGTACCGGGACTAGCTTTACAGATACGCAGTATTTT. It translates to CASSTGTSFTDTQYF.

The V and J genes are TRBV6-2 or TRBV6-3 and TRBJ2-3; TRBD2 agrees at 10 bases. CDR1 and CDR2 from the germline V gene are MNHEY and SVGEGT. The CDR3 totals 15 residues. V lost 0 bases, J lost 6 bases, and 3 bases stayed unmatched. CDR3 sequence: CASSYSRTSGDTQYF. In DNA form, the CDR3 reads TGTGCCAGCAGTTACTCCCGGACTAGCGGTGATACGCAGTATTTT.

In regard to this clone: Other DNA sequences from this sample encode an identical CDR3 as well. This sequence joins TRBV7-9 and TRBJ1-2, with 9 bases fitting TRBD1. CDR1 and CDR2 from the germline V gene are SEHNR and FQNEAQ (reference sequence). With 4 bases clipped from V and 2 bases from J, the junction kept 2 bases outside the gene matches. The CDR3 has 14 amino acids. This CDR3 reads CASSSGTGNYGYTF. In nucleotides, the CDR3 is TGTGCCAGCAGCTCTGGGACAGGGAACTATGGCTACACCTTC.

This clone was recorded only once. V gene TRBV19 combines with J gene TRBJ2-7; TRBD2 matches 10 bases. The germline gives CDR1 LNHDA, CDR2 SQIVND (reference sequence). The CDR3 is 16 residues long. V shed 1 base, J shed 6 bases, and the junction held 9 bases outside the gene matches. The CDR3 DNA reads TGTGCCAGTAGTATAGTCGCACTAGCGGGGTCTAGCGAGCAGTACTTC. Residues: CASSIVALAGSSEQYF.

The chain is built from TRBV7-9 and TRBJ1-1; D not resolved. Per the germline V gene, CDR1 is SEHNR and CDR2 is FQNEAQ (reference sequence). The CDR3 is 10 residues long. V lost 7 bases, J lost 8 bases, and 8 bases lay in between. CDR3 loop: CASNPGEAFF. The CDR3 region has the DNA TGTGCCAGCAACCCCGGGGAAGCTTTCTTT.

This chain links TRBV19 with TRBJ2-5, with D maybe TRBD1 (6 bases). Germline V CDR1 and CDR2: LNHDA, SQIVND (reference sequence). This CDR3 spans 15 amino acids. Between the trimmed V and J ends, which lost 1 base and 9 bases, there was a span of 18 bases. The CDR3 coding sequence is TGTGCCAGTAGTATAGGGACCGGGACCCACAGGGCCCAGTACTTC. Translation: CASSIGTGTHRAQYF.

The chain uses TRBV12-3 or TRBV12-4 and TRBJ1-2; D is ambiguous. The CDR3 runs 13 residues. V was clipped by 3 bases and J by 2 bases, with 7 bases between them. CDR3 bases: TGTGCCAGCAGTTTGTCGCAGAACTATGGCTACACCTTC. It yields the protein CASSLSQNYGYTF.

The genes are TRBV5-1 and TRBJ1-2, with TRBD1 identical over 9 bases. Trimming cost V 3 bases and J 10 bases; bases outside gene matches: 7. This CDR3 is 13 amino acids long. Germline CDR1 SGHRS, CDR2 YFSETQ. The CDR3, as DNA: TGCGCCAGCAGCTGGGACAGGGACAAGGACTACACCTTC. This encodes CASSWDRDKDYTF.

This clone has only one observation. CDR3 DNA sequence: TGTGCCAGTAGGAAGACGACCGGGACAGGGGTGGCTCATAGCAATCAGCCCCAGCATTTT. It yields the protein CASRKTTGTGVAHSNQPQHF. The gene calls are TRBV19 and TRBJ1-5; TRBD1 matches 10 bases. Trimming removed 6 bases from V and 0 bases from J; junction bases left unmatched: 17. CDR3 length equals 20 residues. Germline-derived CDR1 and CDR2 are LNHDA and SQIVND (reference sequence).

The gene calls are TRBV5-1 and TRBJ2-5, with TRBD2 identical over 10 bases. CDR3 size: 16 residues. Germline CDR1 SGHRS, CDR2 YFSETQ. J was trimmed by 5 bases and V by 1 base; bases with no gene match: 8. CDR3 loop: CASSLKSPAGGETQYF. The CDR3 nucleotides are TGCGCCAGCAGCTTGAAATCCCCAGCGGGGGGGGAGACCCAGTACTTC.

This clone was found once. The rearrangement links TRBV5-1 to TRBJ2-3; 14 bases match TRBD2. The trim removed 4 bases at V and 2 bases at J, leaving 6 bases unmatched. This CDR3 spans 17 amino acids. From germline, CDR1 is SGHRS and CDR2 YFSETQ. The CDR3 region has the DNA TGCGCCAGCAGCCAAGGACTAGCGGGGGGTCTCACAGATACGCAGTATTTT. Protein: CASSQGLAGGLTDTQYF. The complete variable domain, with remaining parts taken from reference TRBV5-1 and TRBJ2-3, reads KAGVTQTPRYLIKTRGQQVTLSCSPISGHRSVSWYQQTPGQGLQFLFEYFSETQRNKGNFPGRFSGRQFSNSRSEMNVSTLELGDSALYLCASSQGLAGGLTDTQYFGPGTRLTVL.